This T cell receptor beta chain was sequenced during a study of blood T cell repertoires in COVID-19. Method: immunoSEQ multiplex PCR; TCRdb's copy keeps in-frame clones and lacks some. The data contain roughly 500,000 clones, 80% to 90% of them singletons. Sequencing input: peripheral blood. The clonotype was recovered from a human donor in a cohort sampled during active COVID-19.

CDR3 bases: TGTGCCAGCAGCCGTCCCGGGACAGGGGTCAATCAGCCCCAGCATTTT. It codes for CASSRPGTGVNQPQHF. The V gene is TRBV6-2 or TRBV6-3, the J gene TRBJ1-5, with 10 bases lining up with TRBD1. The CDR3 is 16 amino acids. Germline CDR1 MNHEY, CDR2 SVGEGT. The V segment lost 6 bases and the J segment 3 bases; nucleotides outside the gene matches: 8.